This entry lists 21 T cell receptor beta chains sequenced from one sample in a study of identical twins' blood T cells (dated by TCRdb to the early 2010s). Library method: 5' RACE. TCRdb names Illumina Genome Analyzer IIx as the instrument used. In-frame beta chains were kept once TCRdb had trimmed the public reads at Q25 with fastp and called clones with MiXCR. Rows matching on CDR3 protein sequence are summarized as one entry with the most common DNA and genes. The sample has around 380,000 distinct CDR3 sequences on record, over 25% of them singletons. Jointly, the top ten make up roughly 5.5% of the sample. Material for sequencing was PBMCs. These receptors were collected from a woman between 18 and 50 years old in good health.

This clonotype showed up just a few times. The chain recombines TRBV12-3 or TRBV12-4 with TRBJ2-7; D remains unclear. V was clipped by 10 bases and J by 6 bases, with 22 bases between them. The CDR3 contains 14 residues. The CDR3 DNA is TGTGCCATTTCCCGAAGTGCACTAAGTGGCGAGCAGTACTTC. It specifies CAISRSALSGEQYF.

CDR3 amino acids: CASSLLSTGTLQETQYF. The CDR3 bases are TGTGCCAGCAGCCTCCTATCCACCGGGACACTCCAAGAGACCCAGTACTTC. The chain recombines TRBV21-1 with TRBJ2-5; no DNA check was done on the table's D call, TRBD1. TRBV21-1 represents a pseudogene. The CDR3 is 17 residues long.

The chain's CDR3 is CSTYVYGYTF. The CDR3 nucleotides are TGCAGCACGTATGTCTATGGCTACACCTTC. The chain combines TRBV29-1 with TRBJ1-2; D remains unclear. The CDR3 is made up of 10 amino acids. Germline loops: CDR1 SQVTM, CDR2 ANQGSEA. V lost 8 bases and J lost 4, with 8 bases in between.

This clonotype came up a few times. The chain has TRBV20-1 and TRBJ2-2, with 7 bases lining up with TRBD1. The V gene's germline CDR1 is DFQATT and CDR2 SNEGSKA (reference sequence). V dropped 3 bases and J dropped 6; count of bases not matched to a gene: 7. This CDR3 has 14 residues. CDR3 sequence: CSASGTVPSGELFF. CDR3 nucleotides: TGCAGTGCTAGCGGGACAGTCCCCTCCGGGGAGCTGTTTTTT.

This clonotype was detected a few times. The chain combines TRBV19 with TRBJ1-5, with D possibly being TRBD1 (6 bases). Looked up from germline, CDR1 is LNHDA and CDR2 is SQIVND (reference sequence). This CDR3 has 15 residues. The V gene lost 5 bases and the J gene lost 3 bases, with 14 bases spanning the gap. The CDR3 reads CASSVKTGPNQPQHF. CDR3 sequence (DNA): TGTGCCAGTAGTGTTAAGACAGGCCCCAATCAGCCCCAGCATTTT.

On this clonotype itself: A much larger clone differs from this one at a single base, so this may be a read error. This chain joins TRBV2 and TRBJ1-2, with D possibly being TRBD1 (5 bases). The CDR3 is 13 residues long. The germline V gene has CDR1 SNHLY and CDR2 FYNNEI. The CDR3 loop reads CTSSEEGNYGYTF. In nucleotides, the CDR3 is TGTACCAGCAGTGAAGAGGGGAACTATGGCTACACCTTC.

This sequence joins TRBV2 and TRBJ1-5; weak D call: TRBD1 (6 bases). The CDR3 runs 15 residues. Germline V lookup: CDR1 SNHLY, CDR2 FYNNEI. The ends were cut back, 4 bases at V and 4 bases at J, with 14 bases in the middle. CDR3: CASSGGQGRNQPQHF. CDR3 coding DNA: TGTGCCAGCAGTGGGGGGCAGGGTCGGAATCAGCCCCAGCATTTT.

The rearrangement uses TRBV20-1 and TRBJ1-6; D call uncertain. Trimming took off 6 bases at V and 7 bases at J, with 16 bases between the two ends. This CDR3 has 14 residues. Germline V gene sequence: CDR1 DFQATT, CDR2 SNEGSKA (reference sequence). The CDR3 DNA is TGCAGTGCCCTATCACAGAATGGGAATTCACCCCTCCACTTT. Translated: CSALSQNGNSPLHF.

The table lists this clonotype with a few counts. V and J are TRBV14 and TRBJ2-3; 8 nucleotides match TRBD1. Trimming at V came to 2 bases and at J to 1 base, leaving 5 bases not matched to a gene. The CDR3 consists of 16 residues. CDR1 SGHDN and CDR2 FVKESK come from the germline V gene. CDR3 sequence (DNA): TGTGCCAGCAGCCAAACGCAGGGGGCGGGCACAGATACGCAGTATTTT. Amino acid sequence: CASSQTQGAGTDTQYF.

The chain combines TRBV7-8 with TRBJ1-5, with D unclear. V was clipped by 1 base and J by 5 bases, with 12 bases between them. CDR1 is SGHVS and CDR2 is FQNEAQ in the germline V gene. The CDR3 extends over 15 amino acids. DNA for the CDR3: TGTGCCAGCAGCTTAGGACGGCCGGGAGATCAGCCCCAGCATTTT. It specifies CASSLGRPGDQPQHF.

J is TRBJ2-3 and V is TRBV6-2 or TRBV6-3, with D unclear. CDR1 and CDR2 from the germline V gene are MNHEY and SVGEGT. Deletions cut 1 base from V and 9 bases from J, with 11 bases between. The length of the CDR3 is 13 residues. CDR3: CASSYYREDTQYF. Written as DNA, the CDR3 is TGTGCCAGCAGTTACTACCGTGAGGACACGCAGTATTTT.

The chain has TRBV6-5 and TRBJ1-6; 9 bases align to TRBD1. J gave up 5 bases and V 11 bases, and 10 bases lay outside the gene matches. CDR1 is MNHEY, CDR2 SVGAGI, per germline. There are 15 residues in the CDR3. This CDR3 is CAGKYTGGHNSPLHF. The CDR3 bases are TGTGCCGGCAAGTACACAGGGGGCCATAATTCACCCCTCCACTTT.

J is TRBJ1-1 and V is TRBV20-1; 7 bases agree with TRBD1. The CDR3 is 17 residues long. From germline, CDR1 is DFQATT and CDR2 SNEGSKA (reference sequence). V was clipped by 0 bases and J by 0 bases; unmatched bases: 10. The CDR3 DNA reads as TGCAGTGCTAGAGATGGGCGGGACAGCGTAATGAACACTGAAGCTTTCTTT. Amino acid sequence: CSARDGRDSVMNTEAFF.

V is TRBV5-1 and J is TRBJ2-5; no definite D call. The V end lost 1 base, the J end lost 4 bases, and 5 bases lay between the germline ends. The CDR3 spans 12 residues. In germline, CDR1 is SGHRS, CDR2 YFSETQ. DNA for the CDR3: TGCGCCAGCAGCTTGAGTGCAGAGACCCAGTACTTC. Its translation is CASSLSAETQYF.

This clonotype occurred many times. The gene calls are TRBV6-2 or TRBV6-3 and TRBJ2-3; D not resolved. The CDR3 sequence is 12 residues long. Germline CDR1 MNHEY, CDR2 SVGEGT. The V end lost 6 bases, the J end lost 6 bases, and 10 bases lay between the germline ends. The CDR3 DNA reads TGTGCCAGCAGCCCCACCGGTGATACGCAGTATTTT. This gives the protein CASSPTGDTQYF.

The CDR3 bases are TGTGCCAGCTCACCACGCGTGACAGGGGCGGACACTGAAGCTTTCTTT. Translating gives CASSPRVTGADTEAFF. This chain links TRBV18 with TRBJ1-1; 8 bases are a match to TRBD1. CDR1 is KGHSH and CDR2 is LQKENI in the germline V gene. V dropped 1 base and J dropped 3; count of bases not matched to a gene: 7. CDR3 length equals 16 residues.

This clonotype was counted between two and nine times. CDR3 sequence: CSARGARGLGGELFF. The CDR3 bases are TGCAGTGCTAGAGGGGCTCGTGGGCTGGGCGGGGAGCTGTTTTTT. This rearrangement joins TRBV20-1 to TRBJ2-2; the D is unclear. The CDR3 extends over 15 amino acids. Deletions cut 1 base from V and 7 bases from J, with 16 bases between. The germline CDR1 and CDR2 sequences are DFQATT and SNEGSKA (reference sequence).

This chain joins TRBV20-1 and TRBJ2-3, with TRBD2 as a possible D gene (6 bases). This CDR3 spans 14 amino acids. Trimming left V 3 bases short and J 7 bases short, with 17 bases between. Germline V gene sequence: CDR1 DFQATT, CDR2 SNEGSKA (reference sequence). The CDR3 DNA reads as TGCAGTGCTAGCCCCGGGACTCCCGATAATACGCAGTATTTT. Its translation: CSASPGTPDNTQYF.

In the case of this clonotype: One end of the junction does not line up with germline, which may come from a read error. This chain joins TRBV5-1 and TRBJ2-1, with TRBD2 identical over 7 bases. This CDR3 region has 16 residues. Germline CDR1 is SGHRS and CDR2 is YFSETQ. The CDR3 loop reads CGSSLIGPGGKNEQFF. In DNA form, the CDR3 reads TGCGGCAGCAGCTTGATCGGACCGGGGGGTAAAAATGAGCAGTTCTTC.

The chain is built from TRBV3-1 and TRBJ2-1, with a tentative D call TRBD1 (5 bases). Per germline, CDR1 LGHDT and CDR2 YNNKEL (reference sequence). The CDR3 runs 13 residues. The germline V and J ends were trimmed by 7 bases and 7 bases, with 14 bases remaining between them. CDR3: CASNQIKGNEQFF. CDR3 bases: TGTGCCAGCAACCAGATCAAGGGGAATGAGCAGTTCTTC.

CDR3 in amino acids: CAISSGQGRSSGNTIYF. DNA for the CDR3: TGTGCCATCAGTTCAGGACAGGGCCGGAGCTCGGGAAACACCATATATTTT. The V call is TRBV10-3, the J call TRBJ1-3; 8 bases line up with TRBD1. The CDR3 is 17 residues long. V gave up 5 bases and J gave up 4 bases; unmatched junction bases: 13. Looked up from germline, CDR1 is ENHRY and CDR2 is SYGVKD.